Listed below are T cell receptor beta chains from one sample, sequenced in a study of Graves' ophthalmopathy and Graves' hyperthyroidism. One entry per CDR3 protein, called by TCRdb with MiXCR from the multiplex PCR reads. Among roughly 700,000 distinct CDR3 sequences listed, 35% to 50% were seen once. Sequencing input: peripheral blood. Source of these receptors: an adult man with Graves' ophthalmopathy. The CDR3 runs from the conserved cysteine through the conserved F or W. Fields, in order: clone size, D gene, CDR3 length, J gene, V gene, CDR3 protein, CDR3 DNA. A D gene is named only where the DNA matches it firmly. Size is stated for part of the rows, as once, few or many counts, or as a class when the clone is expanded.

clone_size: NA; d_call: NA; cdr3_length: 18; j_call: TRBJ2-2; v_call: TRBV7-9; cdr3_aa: CASSYPGVGRSNTGELFF; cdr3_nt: TGTGCCAGCAGTTACCCCGGGGTAGGGCGAAGTAACACCGGGGAGCTGTTTTTT
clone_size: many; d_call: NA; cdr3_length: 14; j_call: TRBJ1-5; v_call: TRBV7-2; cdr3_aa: CASSFFQNNQPQHF; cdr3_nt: TGTGCCAGCAGCTTTTTCCAGAACAATCAGCCCCAGCATTTT
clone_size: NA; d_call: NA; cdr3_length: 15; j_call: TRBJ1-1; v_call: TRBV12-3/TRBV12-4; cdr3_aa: CASSRALQGNTEAFF; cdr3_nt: TGTGCCAGCAGCCGAGCTTTACAGGGGAACACTGAAGCTTTCTTT
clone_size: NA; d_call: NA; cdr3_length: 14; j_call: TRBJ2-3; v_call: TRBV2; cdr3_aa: CASSLDPDTDTQYF; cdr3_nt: TGTGCCAGCAGTCTCGACCCAGACACAGATACGCAGTATTTT
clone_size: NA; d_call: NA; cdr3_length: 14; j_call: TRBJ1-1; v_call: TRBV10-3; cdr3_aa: CAISDGALNTEAFF; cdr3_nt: TGTGCCATCAGTGATGGGGCCTTAAACACTGAAGCTTTCTTT
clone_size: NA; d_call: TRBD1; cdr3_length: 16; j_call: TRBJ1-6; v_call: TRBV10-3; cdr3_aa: CASSGQGFAYNSPLHF; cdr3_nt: TGTGCCAGCAGTGGACAGGGGTTCGCCTATAATTCACCCCTCCACTTT
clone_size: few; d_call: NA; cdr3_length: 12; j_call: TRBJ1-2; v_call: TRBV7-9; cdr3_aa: CASSMQGYGYTF; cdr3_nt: TGTGCCAGCAGCATGCAAGGATATGGCTACACCTTC
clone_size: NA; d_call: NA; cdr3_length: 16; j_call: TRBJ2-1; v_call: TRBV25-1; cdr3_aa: CASSEFRGLIQTEQFF; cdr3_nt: TGTGCCAGCAGTGAATTCCGGGGGCTGATCCAGACTGAGCAGTTCTTC
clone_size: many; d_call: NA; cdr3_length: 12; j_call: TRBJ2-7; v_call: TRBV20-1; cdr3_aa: CSARGLGYEQYF; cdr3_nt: TGCAGTGCTAGAGGGTTGGGTTACGAGCAGTACTTC
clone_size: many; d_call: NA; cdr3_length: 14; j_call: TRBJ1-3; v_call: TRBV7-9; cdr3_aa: CASSRSSGHNTIYF; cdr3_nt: TGTGCCAGCAGCAGGTCGTCAGGGCACAACACCATATATTTT
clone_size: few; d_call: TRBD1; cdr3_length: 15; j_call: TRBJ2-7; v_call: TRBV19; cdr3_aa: CASTLNRDRGYEQYF; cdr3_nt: TGTGCCAGTACTCTTAACCGGGACAGGGGATACGAGCAGTACTTC
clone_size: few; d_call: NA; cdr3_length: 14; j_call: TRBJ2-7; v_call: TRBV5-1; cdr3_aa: CASSQDGSVYEQYF; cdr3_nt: TGCGCCAGCAGCCAGGACGGTTCCGTCTACGAGCAGTACTTC
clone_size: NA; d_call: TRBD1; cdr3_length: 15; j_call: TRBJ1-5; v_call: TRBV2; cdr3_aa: CASSEALRRGQPQHF; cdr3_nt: TGTGCCAGCAGTGAAGCGCTTCGGAGGGGACAGCCCCAACATTTT
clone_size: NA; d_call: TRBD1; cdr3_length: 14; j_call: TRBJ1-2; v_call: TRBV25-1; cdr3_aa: CAGAGQGVNYGYTF; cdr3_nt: TGTGCCGGTGCGGGACAGGGAGTTAACTATGGCTACACCTTC
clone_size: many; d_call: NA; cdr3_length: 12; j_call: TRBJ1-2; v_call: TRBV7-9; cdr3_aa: CASSPTSGGYTF; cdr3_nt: TGTGCCAGCAGCCCGACTTCGGGTGGCTACACCTTC
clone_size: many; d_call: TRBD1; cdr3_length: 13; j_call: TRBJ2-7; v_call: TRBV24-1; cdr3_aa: CATSDQTGYEQYF; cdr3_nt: TGTGCCACCAGTGATCAGACAGGGTACGAGCAGTACTTC
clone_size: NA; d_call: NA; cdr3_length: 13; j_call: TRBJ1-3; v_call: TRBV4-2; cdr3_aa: CASSQDTRVAIYF; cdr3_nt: TGTGCCAGCAGCCAAGATACGAGAGTCGCCATATATTTT
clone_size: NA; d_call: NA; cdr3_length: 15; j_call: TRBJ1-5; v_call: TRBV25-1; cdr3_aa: CASSVEGLSNQPQHF; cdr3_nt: TGTGCCAGCAGCGTAGAGGGTCTTAGCAATCAGCCCCAGCATTTT
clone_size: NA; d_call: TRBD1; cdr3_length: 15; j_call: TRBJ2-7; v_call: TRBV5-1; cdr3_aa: CASSLDRTGAYEQYF; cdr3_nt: TGCGCCAGCAGCTTAGACAGGACAGGGGCCTACGAGCAGTACTTC
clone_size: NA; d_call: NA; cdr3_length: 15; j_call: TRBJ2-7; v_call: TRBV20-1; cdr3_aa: CSARGTSLGGYEQYF; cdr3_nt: TGCAGTGCTAGAGGAACCAGTCTGGGTGGGTACGAGCAGTACTTC
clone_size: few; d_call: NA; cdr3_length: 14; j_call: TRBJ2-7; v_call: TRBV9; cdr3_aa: CASSVDAISYEQYF; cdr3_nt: TGTGCCAGCAGCGTGGATGCTATCTCCTACGAGCAGTACTTC
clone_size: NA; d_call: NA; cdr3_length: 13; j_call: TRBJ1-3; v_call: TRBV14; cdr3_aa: CASSRGTRNTIYF; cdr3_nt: TGTGCCAGCAGCCGCGGGACAAGAAACACCATATATTTT
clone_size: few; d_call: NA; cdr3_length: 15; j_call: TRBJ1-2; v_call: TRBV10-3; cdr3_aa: CASSLYGGNIIGYTF; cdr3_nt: TGTGCCAGCAGCCTATATGGGGGCAACATAATCGGCTACACCTTC
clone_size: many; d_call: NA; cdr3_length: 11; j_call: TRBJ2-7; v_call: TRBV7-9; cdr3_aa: CASGLGYEQYF; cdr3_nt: TGTGCCAGCGGGCTGGGGTACGAGCAGTACTTC
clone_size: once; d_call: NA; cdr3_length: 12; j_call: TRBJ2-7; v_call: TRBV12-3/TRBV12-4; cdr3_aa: CASSLPGTQQYF; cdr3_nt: TGTGCCAGCAGTTTACCCGGGACACAGCAGTACTTC
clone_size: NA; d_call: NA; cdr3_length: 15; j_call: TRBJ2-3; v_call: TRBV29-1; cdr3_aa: CSVIGYRAGTDTQYF; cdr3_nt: TGCAGCGTCATCGGGTATAGAGCCGGCACAGATACGCAGTATTTT
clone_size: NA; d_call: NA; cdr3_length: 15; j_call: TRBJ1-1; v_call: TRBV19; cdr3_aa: CASSTYSGAPTEAFF; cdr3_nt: TGTGCCAGTAGTACCTACTCAGGTGCACCCACTGAAGCTTTCTTT
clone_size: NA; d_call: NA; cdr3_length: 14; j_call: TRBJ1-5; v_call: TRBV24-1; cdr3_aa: CALRPGQSNQPQHF; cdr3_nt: TGTGCCCTGAGGCCAGGACAGAGCAATCAGCCCCAGCATTTT
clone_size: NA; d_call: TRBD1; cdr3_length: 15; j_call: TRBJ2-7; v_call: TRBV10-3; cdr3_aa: CASSEPRQGRYEQYF; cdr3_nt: TGTGCCAGCAGTGAACCCCGACAGGGGAGATACGAGCAGTACTTC
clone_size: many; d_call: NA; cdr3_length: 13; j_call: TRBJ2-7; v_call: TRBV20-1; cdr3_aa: CSARETVAYEQYF; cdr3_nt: TGCAGTGCTAGAGAGACGGTAGCCTACGAGCAGTACTTC
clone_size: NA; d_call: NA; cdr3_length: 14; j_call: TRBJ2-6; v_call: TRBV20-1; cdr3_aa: CSARDRGGSNVLTF; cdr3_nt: TGCAGTGCTAGAGATCGAGGAGGGTCCAACGTCCTGACTTTC
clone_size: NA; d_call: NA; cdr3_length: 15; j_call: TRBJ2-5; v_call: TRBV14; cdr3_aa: CASSHDTRRWETQYF; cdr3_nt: TGTGCCAGCAGCCATGATACACGCAGGTGGGAGACCCAGTACTTC
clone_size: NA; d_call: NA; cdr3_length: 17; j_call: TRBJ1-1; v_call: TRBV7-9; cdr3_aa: CASTHLRVTQENTGAFF; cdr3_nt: TGTGCCAGCACCCACTTACGAGTAACCCAGGAGAACACTGGAGCTTTCTTT
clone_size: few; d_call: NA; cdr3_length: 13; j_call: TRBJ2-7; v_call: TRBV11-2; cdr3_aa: CASSLERAGEQYF; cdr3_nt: TGTGCCAGCAGCTTAGAAAGAGCAGGGGAGCAGTACTTC
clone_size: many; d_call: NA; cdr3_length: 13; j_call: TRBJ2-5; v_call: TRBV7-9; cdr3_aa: CASTRGVQETQYF; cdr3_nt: TGTGCCAGCACCCGCGGGGTGCAAGAGACCCAGTACTTC
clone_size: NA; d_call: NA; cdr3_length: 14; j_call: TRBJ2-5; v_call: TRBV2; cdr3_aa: CASSETGAQETQYF; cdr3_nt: TGTGCCAGCAGTGAAACGGGCGCCCAAGAGACCCAGTACTTC
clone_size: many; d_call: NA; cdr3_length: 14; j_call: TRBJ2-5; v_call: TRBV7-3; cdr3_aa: CASSPGGTQETQYF; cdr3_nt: TGTGCCAGCAGCCCAGGCGGGACCCAAGAGACCCAGTACTTC
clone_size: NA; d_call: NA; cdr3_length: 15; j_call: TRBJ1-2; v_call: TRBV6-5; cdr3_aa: CASSYSRVSSHGYTF; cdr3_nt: TGTGCCAGCAGTTACTCAAGGGTCTCCTCTCATGGCTACACCTTC
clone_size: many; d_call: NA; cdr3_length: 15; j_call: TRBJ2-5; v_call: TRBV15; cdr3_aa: CATSREGNKGGTQYF; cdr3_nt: TGTGCCACCAGCAGAGAAGGGAACAAGGGGGGGACCCAGTACTTC
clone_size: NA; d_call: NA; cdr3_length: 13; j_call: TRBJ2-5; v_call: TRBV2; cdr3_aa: CASRREGVQPQYF; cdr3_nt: TGTGCCAGCAGGAGGGAAGGGGTCCAGCCCCAGTACTTC
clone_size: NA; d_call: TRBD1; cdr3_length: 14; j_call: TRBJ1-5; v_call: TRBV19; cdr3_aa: CASRRQGYGQPQHF; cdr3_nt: TGTGCCAGTAGGAGACAGGGCTATGGGCAGCCCCAGCATTTT
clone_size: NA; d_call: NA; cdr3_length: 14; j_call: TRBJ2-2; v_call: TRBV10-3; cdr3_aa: CASRSGPNTGELFF; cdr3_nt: TGTGCCAGCAGATCGGGACCGAACACCGGGGAGCTGTTTTTT
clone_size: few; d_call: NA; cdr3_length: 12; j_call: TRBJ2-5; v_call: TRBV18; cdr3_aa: CASSPQRETQYF; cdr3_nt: TGTGCCAGCTCGCCACAAAGAGAGACCCAGTACTTC